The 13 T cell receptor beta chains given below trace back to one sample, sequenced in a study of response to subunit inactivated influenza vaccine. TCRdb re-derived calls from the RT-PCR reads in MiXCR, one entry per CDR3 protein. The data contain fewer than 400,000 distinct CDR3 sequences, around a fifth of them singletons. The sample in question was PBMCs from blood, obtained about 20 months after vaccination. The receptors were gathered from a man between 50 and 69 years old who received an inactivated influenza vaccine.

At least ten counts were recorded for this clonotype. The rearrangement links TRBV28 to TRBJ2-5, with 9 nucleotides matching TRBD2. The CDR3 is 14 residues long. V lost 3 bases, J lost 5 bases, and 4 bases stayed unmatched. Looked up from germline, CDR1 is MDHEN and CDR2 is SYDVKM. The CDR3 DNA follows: TGTGCCAGCAGTTTTCTAGCGGGGAGGGAGACCCAGTACTTC. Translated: CASSFLAGRETQYF.

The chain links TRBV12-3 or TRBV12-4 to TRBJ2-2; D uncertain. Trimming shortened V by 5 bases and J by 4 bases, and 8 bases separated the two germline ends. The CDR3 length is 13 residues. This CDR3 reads CASSQIPTGELFF. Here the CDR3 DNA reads TGTGCCAGCAGTCAGATTCCCACCGGGGAGCTGTTTTTT.

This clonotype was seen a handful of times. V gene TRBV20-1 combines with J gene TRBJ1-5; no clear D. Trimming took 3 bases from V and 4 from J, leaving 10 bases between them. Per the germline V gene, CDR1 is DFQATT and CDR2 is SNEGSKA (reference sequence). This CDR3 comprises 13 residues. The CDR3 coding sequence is TGCAGTGCTAGCGCGACGGCTAATCAGCCCCAGCATTTT. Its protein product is CSASATANQPQHF.

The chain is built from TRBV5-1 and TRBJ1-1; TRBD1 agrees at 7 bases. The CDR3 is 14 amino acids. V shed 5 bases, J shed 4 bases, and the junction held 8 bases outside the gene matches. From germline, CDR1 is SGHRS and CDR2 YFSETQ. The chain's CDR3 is CASSQDRVVTEAFF. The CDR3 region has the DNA TGCGCCAGCAGTCAAGACAGGGTGGTCACTGAAGCTTTCTTT.

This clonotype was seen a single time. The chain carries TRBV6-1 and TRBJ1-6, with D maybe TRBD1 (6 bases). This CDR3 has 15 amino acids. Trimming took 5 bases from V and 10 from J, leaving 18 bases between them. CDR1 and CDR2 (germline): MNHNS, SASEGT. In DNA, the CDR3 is TGTGCCAGCAGTCCCGTCACAGGGAGTAAATCACCCCTCCACTTT. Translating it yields CASSPVTGSKSPLHF.

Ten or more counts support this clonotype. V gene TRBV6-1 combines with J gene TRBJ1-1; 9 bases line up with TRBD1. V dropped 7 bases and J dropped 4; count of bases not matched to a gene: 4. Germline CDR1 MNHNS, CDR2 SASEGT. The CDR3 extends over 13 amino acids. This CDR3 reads CASNRQGGTEAFF. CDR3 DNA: TGTGCCAGCAACAGACAGGGGGGCACTGAAGCTTTCTTT.

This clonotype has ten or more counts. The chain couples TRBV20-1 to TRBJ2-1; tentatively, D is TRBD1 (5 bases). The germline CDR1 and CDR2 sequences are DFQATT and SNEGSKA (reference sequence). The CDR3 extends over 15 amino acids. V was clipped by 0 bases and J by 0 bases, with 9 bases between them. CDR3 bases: TGCAGTGCTAGAGATGGGGCAGACTCCTACAATGAGCAGTTCTTC. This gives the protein CSARDGADSYNEQFF.

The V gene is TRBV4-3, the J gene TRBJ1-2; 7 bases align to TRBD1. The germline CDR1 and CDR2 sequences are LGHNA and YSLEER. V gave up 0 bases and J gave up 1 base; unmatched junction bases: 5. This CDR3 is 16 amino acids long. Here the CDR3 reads CASSQDPGQNNYGYTF. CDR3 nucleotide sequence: TGCGCCAGCAGCCAAGATCCGGGACAGAATAACTATGGCTACACCTTC.

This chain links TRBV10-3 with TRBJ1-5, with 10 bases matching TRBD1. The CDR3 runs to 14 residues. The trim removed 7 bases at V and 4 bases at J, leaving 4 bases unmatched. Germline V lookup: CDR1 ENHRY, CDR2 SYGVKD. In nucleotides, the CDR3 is TGTGCCATCAATGGGACAGGGGATAATCAGCCCCAGCATTTT. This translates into CAINGTGDNQPQHF.

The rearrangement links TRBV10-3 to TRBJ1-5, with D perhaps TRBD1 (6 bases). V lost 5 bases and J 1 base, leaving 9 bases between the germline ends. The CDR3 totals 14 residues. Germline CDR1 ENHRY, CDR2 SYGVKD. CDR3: CAISRDTSNQPQHF. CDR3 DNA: TGTGCCATCAGTCGGGACACAAGCAATCAGCCCCAGCATTTT.

The CDR3 sequence is CASSLGQGTQYF. CDR3 in DNA: TGTGCCAGCAGTTTGGGACAGGGGACGCAGTATTTT. The V and J genes are TRBV12-3 or TRBV12-4 and TRBJ2-3; 10 bases agree with TRBD1. J was trimmed by 9 bases and V by 3 bases; bases with no gene match: 0. This CDR3 spans 12 amino acids.

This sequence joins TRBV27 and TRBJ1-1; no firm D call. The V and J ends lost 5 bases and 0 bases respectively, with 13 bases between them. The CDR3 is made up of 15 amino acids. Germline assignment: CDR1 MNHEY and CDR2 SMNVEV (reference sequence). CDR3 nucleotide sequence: TGTGCCAGCAGTCCAATGGCGGGTCTGAACACTGAAGCTTTCTTT. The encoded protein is CASSPMAGLNTEAFF.

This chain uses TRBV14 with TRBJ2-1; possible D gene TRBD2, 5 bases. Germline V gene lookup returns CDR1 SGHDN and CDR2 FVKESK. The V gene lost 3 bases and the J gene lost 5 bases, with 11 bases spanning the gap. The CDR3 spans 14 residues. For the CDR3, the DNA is TGTGCCAGCAGCCAGTTCGCCGGGGACAATGAGCAGTTCTTC. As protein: CASSQFAGDNEQFF.